The sequence of this T cell receptor (beta chain) was determined in a study of T-cell memory formation after mild COVID-19. Study-level points and caveats: Among clones contracting day 15 to 85, CD4/CD8 was balanced, whereas later expanders leaned CD4+.

TCRdb re-derived calls from the 5' RACE reads in MiXCR, one entry per CDR3 protein. The sample carries 300,000 to 400,000 distinct CDR3 sequences, around 28% recorded once. A word on this clonotype: Its antigen is not known.

This CDR3 has 15 residues. The V and J ends lost 0 bases and 0 bases respectively, with 9 bases between them. The V gene's germline CDR1 is SGHRS and CDR2 YFSETQ. This sequence joins TRBV5-1 and TRBJ1-1; D is ambiguous. Sequencing was performed on PBMCs or a T cell subset sorted from them (not recorded which). The source is an adult woman who had mild COVID-19 (a few samples of this study predate the infection). Cell type and time point are not known. The chain's CDR3 is CASSLEGDVNTEAFF. CDR3 in DNA: TGCGCCAGCAGCTTGGAGGGAGATGTGAACACTGAAGCTTTCTTT. The whole variable domain, filled in from reference TRBV5-1 and TRBJ1-1, reads KAGVTQTPRYLIKTRGQQVTLSCSPISGHRSVSWYQQTPGQGLQFLFEYFSETQRNKGNFPGRFSGRQFSNSRSEMNVSTLELGDSALYLCASSLEGDVNTEAFFGQGTRLTVV.